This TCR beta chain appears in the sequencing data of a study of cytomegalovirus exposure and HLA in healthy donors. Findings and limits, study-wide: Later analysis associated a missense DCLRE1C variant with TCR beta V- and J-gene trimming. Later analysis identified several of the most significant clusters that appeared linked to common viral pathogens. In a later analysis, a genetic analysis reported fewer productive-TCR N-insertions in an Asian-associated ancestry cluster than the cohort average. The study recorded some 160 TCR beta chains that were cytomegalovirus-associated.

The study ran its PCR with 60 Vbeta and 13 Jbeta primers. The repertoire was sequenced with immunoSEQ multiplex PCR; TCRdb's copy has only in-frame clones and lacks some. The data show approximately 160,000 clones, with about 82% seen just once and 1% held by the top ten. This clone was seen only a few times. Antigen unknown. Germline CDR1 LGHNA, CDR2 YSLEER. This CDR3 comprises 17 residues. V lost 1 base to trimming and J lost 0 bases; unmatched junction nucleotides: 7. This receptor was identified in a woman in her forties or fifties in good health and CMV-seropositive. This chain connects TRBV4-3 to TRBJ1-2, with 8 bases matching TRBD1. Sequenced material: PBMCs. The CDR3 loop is CASSQVPGTGTNYGYTF. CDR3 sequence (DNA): TGCGCCAGCAGCCAAGTGCCCGGGACAGGAACTAACTATGGCTACACCTTC.